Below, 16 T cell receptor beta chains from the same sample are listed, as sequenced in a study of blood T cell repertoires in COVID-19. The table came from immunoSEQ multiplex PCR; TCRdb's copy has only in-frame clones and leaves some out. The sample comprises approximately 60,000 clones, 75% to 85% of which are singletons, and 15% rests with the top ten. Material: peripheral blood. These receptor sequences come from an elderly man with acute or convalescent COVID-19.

The CDR3 nucleotides read TGTGCCAGCAGCTGGGGCCGGGAGACTGAAGCTTTCTTT. It encodes CASSWGRETEAFF. The chain links TRBV7-9 to TRBJ1-1, with D maybe TRBD1 (5 bases). This CDR3 spans 13 amino acids. Germline CDR1 and CDR2: SEHNR and FQNEAQ (reference sequence). The V end was cut by 4 bases, the J end by 5 bases, with 11 bases between.

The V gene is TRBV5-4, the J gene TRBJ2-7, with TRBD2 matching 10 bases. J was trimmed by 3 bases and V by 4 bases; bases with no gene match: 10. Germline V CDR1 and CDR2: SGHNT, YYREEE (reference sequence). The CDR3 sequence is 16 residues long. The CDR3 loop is CASSPRAGLALYEQYF. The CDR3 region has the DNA TGTGCCAGCAGCCCCAGGGCGGGACTAGCGCTCTACGAGCAGTACTTC. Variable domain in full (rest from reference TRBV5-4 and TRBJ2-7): ETGVTQSPTHLIKTRGQQVTLRCSSQSGHNTVSWYQQALGQGPQFIFQYYREEENGRGNFPPRFSGLQFPNYSSELNVNALELDDSALYLCASSPRAGLALYEQYFGPGTRLTVT.

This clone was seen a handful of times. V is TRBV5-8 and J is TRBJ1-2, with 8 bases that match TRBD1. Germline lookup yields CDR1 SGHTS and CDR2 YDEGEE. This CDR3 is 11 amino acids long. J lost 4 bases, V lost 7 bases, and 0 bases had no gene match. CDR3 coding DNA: TGTGCCAGCGGGACAGGCTATGGCTACACCTTC. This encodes CASGTGYGYTF.

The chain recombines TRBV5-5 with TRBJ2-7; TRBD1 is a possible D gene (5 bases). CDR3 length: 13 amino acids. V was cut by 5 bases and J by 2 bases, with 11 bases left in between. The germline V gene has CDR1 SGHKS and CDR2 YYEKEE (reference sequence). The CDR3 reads CASSRLGAYEQYF. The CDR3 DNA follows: TGTGCCAGCAGTCGATTAGGGGCCTACGAGCAGTACTTC.

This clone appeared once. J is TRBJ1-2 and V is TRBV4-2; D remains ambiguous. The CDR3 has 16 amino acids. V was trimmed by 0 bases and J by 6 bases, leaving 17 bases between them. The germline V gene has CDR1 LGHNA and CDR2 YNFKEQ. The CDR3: CASSQDFVAAEDGYTF. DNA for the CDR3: TGTGCCAGCAGCCAAGATTTCGTAGCCGCTGAGGATGGCTACACCTTC.

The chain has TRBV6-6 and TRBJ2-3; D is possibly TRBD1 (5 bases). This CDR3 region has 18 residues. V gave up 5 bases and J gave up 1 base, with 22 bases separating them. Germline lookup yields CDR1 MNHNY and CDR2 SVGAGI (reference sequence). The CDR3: CASSPNTNRLGGTDTQYF. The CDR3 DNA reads TGTGCCAGCAGTCCCAATACAAACAGGCTTGGTGGCACAGATACGCAGTATTTT.

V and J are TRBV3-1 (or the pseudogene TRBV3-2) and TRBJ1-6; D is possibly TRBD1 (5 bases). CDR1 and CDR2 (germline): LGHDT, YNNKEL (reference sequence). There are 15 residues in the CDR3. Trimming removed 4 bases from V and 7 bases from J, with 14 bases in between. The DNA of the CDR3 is TGTGCCAGCAGCCCCCGGACATTCGGAAATTCACCCCTCCACTTT. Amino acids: CASSPRTFGNSPLHF.

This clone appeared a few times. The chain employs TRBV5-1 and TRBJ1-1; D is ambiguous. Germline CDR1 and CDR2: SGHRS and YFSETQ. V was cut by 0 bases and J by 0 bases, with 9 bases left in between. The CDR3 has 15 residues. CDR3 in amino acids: CASSLGGSVNTEAFF. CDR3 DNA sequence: TGCGCCAGCAGCTTGGGAGGGAGTGTGAACACTGAAGCTTTCTTT.

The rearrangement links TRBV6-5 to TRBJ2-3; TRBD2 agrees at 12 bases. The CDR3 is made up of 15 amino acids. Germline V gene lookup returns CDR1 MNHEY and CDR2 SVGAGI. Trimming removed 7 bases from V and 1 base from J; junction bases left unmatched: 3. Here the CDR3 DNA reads TGTGCCAGCACCCGACTAGCGGGGGGCACAGATACGCAGTATTTT. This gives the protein CASTRLAGGTDTQYF.

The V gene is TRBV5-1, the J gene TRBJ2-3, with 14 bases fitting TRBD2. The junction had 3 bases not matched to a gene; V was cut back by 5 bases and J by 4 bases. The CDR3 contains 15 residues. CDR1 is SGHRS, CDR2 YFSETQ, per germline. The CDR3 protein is CASSRLAGGPDTQYF. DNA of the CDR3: TGCGCCAGCAGTAGACTAGCGGGGGGGCCAGATACGCAGTATTTT.

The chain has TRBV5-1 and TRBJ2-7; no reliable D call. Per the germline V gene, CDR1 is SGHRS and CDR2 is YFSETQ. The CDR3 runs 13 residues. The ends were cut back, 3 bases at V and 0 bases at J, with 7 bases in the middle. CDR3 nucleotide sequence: TGCGCCAGCAGCTCCTCTAACTCCTACGAGCAGTACTTC. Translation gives CASSSSNSYEQYF.

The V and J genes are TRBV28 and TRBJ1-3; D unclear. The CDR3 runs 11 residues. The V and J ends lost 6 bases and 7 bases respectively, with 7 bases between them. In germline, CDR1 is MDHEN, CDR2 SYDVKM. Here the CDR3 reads CASSSPNTIYF. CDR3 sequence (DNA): TGTGCCAGCAGCTCCCCCAACACCATATATTTT.

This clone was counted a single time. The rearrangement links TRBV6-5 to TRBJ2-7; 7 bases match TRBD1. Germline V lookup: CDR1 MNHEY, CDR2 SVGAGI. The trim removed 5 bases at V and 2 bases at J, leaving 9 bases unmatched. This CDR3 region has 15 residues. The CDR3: CASSSGTDRPYEQYF. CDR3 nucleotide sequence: TGTGCCAGCAGTAGTGGGACAGACCGTCCCTACGAGCAGTACTTC.

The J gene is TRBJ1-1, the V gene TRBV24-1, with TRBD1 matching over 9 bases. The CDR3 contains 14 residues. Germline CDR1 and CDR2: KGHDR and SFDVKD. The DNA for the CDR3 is TGTAGAAGGGGGGACAGGGACAAAGACACTGAAGCTTTCTTT. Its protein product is CRRGDRDKDTEAFF.

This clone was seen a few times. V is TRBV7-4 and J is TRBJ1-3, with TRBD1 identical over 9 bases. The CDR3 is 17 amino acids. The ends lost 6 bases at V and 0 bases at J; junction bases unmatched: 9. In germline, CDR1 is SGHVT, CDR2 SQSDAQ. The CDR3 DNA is TGTGCCAGCAGTTCATCGGGACAGGGAGACTCTGGAAACACCATATATTTT. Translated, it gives CASSSSGQGDSGNTIYF.

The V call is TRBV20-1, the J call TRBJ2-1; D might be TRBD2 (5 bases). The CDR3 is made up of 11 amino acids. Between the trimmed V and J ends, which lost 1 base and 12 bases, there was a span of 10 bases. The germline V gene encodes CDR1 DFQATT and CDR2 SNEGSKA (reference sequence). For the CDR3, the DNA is TGCAGTGCTAGAGGCGACGGAGGGCAGTTCTTC. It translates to CSARGDGGQFF.